This TCR beta chain was obtained from a study of blood T cells in healthy people across ages. Study-wide findings and caveats: In older individuals, TCR beta diversity per million T cells was lower, falling roughly linearly with age. Diversity of TCR beta correlated strongly with naive T cell percentage.

PBMCs numbering at least 7 million were isolated per sample. This clonotype was counted a few times. The antigen is not known. The CDR3 spans 16 residues. V was shortened by 0 bases and J by 6 bases, with 15 bases between the two germline ends. Germline-derived CDR1 and CDR2 are LGHNA and YSLEER. A second PCR of about 6 to 11 cycles used a sample-barcoded 5' primer and a J-beta primer mix. Each CDR3 protein gets one entry after TCRdb re-called the 5' RACE reads with MiXCR. The data hold about 1.1 million distinct CDR3 sequences, with around two fifths observed a single time. The TCR comes from a man aged 18 to 35 in good health. Sequenced: blood. The chain links TRBV4-3 to TRBJ2-4; D perhaps matches TRBD2 (5 bases). The CDR3 region has the DNA TGCGCCAGCAGCCAAGATCGTAGAGGGCGGGTAAACATTCAGTACTTC. Translating it yields CASSQDRRGRVNIQYF.